The clone carrying this TCR beta chain has a handful of counts. This specimen belongs to a study of early T cells in non-severe SARS-CoV-2 infection. Germline V gene lookup returns CDR1 MGHRA and CDR2 YSYEKL. The CDR3 covers 16 residues. V dropped 5 bases and J dropped 6 bases, with 23 bases sitting between them. TCRdb re-called the 5' RACE reads through MiXCR, storing one row per CDR3 protein. The data contain fewer than 80,000 distinct CDR3 sequences, roughly 13% of them seen just once; the ten biggest clones take up approximately 5.5%. The sequence came from an adult who was a healthcare worker with PCR-confirmed SARS-CoV-2 infection or an uninfected control (not recorded which). Material for sequencing was whole blood. This chain uses TRBV4-1 with TRBJ2-7; tentatively, D is TRBD1 (5 bases). CDR3 protein: CASSFFGGASTGEQYF. As DNA, the CDR3 is TGCGCCAGCAGCTTTTTTGGTGGGGCCTCCACCGGCGAGCAGTACTTC.